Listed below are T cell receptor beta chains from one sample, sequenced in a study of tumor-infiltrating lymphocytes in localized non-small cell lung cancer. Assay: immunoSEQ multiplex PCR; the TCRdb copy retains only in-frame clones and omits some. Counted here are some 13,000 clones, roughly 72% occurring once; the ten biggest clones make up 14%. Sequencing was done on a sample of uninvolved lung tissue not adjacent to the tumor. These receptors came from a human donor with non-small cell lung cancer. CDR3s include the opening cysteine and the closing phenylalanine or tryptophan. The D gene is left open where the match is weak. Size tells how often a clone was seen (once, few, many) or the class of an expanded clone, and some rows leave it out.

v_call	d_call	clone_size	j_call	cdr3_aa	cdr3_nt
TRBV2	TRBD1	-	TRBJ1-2	CASSETGAGRNFYGYTF	TGTGCCAGCAGTGAAACAGGGGCGGGACGGAACTTCTATGGCTACACCTTC
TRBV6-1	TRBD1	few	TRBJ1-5	CASSGRTGSSNQPQHF	TGTGCCAGCAGTGGCCGGACAGGGAGTAGCAATCAGCCCCAGCATTTT
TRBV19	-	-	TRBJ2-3	CASSRTRGVDTDTQYF	TGTGCCAGTAGTAGAACCAGGGGGGTGGACACAGATACGCAGTATTTT
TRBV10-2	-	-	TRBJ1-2	CASSESRQLGKGYTF	TGCGCCAGCAGTGAGTCAAGACAACTGGGGAAAGGCTACACCTTC
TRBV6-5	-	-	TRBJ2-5	CASSRSGVETQYF	TGTGCCAGCTCAAGATCAGGGGTAGAGACCCAGTACTTC
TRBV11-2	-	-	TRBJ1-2	CASSLVPGYTF	TGTGCCAGCAGCTTAGTCCCCGGCTACACCTTC
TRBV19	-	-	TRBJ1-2	CASRGTEPWVQGDFAGYGYTF	TGTGCCAGTAGAGGGACTGAGCCCTGGGTACAGGGCGACTTCGCGGGATATGGCTACACCTTC
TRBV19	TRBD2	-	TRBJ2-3	CASSKTSGGTDTQYF	TGTGCCAGTAGTAAGACTAGCGGGGGGACAGATACGCAGTATTTT
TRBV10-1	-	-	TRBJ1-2	CASSEVTGYGYTF	TGCGCCAGCAGTGAGGTTACAGGCTATGGCTACACCTTC
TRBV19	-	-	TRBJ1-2	CASSIRGLDNYGYTF	TGTGCCAGTAGCATCCGGGGTCTCGATAACTATGGCTACACCTTC
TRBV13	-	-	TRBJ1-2	CASSLGQGSYGYTF	TGTGCCAGCAGCTTAGGACAGGGCAGCTATGGCTACACCTTC
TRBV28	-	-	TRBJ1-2	CASSPRDRSGYTF	TGTGCCAGCAGTCCCCGGGACCGGAGTGGCTACACCTTC
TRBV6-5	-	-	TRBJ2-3	CASSYMGAVDTQYF	TGTGCCAGCAGTTATATGGGGGCGGTAGATACGCAGTATTTT
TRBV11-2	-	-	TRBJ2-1	CASSLERNEQFF	TGTGCCAGCAGCTTAGAACGGAATGAGCAGTTCTTC
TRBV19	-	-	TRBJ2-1	CASSIGTSTYNEQFF	TGTGCCAGTAGTATCGGGACTTCCACTTACAATGAGCAGTTCTTC
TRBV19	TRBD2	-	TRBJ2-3	CASSLGTTSDTQYF	TGTGCCAGTAGTCTGGGGACTACATCCGATACGCAGTATTTT
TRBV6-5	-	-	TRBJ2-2	CAISRGDTGELFF	TGTGCCATCAGCAGGGGGGATACCGGGGAGCTGTTTTTT
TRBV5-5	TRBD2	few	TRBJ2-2	CASSSRGGGDTGELFF	TGTGCCAGCAGCTCCCGCGGCGGGGGGGACACCGGGGAGCTGTTTTTT
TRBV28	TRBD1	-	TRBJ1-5	CASSFLPMPGQGAFKQQPQHF	TGTGCCAGCAGTTTCTTGCCGATGCCGGGACAGGGGGCTTTTAAACAACAGCCCCAGCATTTT
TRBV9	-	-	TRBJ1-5	CASSVDGRDFQPQHF	TGTGCCAGCAGCGTAGACGGCAGGGACTTTCAGCCCCAGCATTTT
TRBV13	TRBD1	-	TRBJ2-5	CASSLRTGRETQYF	TGTGCCAGCAGCTTGAGGACAGGGAGAGAGACCCAGTACTTC
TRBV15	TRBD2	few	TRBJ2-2	CATSRDPGLGGGELFF	TGTGCCACCAGCAGAGATCCGGGACTAGGTGGCGGGGAGCTGTTTTTT
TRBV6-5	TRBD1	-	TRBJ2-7	CASRQGAGSYEQYF	TGTGCCAGCAGGCAGGGGGCCGGTTCCTACGAGCAGTACTTC
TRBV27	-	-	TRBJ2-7	CASRNRILEQYF	TGTGCCAGTAGAAACAGGATACTCGAGCAGTACTTC
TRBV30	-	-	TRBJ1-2	CAWSLGTRDYGYTF	TGTGCCTGGTCTCTTGGCACAAGGGACTATGGCTACACCTTC
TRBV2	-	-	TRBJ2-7	CASIRTWSSYEQYF	TGTGCCAGCATCCGGACGTGGAGCTCCTACGAGCAGTACTTC
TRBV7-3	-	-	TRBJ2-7	CASSFRRDYEQYF	TGTGCCAGCAGCTTCAGGCGGGACTACGAGCAGTACTTC
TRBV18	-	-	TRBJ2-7	CASSPSRTPEQYF	TGTGCCAGCTCACCATCTCGGACCCCCGAGCAGTACTTC
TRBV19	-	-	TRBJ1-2	CATKDRNYGYTF	TGTGCCACCAAAGACAGGAACTATGGCTACACCTTC
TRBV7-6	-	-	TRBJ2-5	CASTTQQGAASGETQYF	TGTGCCAGCACCACTCAACAGGGGGCCGCTAGCGGGGAGACCCAGTACTTC
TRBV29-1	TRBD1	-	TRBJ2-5	CSVEKTGGGETQYF	TGCAGCGTTGAGAAGACAGGGGGCGGTGAGACCCAGTACTTC
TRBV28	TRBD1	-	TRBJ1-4	CASSGPGTATLGKLFF	TGTGCCAGCAGTGGGCCTGGGACAGCGACCTTGGGGAAACTGTTTTTT
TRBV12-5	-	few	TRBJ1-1	CASGLLRGGGVGTEAFF	TGTGCTAGTGGTTTGCTTCGGGGGGGCGGGGTAGGCACTGAAGCTTTCTTT
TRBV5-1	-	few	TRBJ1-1	CASSSPSGTEAFF	TGCGCCAGCAGCTCCCCCTCGGGCACTGAAGCTTTCTTT
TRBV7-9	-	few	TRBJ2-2	CAIRSDTGELFF	TGTGCCATTCGGTCGGACACCGGGGAGCTGTTTTTT
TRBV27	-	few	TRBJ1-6	CASSARTVNSPLHF	TGTGCCAGCAGTGCCCGGACAGTTAATTCACCCCTCCACTTT
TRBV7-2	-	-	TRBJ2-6	CASSTGPGANVLTF	TGTGCCAGCAGCACCGGCCCTGGGGCCAACGTCCTGACTTTC
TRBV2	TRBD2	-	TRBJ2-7	CASSGSTSGSTNEQYF	TGTGCCAGCAGTGGAAGCACTAGCGGGAGTACGAACGAGCAGTACTTC
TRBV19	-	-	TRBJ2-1	CASTDNLGDEQFF	TGTGCCAGTACGGACAACTTGGGCGATGAGCAGTTCTTC
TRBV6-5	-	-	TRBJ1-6	CASSYGQSSYNSPLHF	TGTGCCAGCAGTTACGGGCAGTCCTCCTATAATTCACCCCTCCACTTT
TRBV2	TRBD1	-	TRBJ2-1	CASSRDRGFSEQFF	TGTGCCAGCAGCCGGGACAGGGGTTTTTCTGAGCAGTTCTTC
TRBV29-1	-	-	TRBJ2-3	CSVPIGGHTDTQYF	TGCAGCGTTCCGATTGGGGGACACACAGATACGCAGTATTTT
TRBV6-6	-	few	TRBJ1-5	CASSYSGGNQPQHF	TGTGCCAGCAGTTACTCAGGGGGCAATCAGCCCCAGCATTTT
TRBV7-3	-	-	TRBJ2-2	CASSIGGGSPSNTGELFF	TGTGCCAGCAGTATAGGGGGCGGGAGCCCATCGAACACCGGGGAGCTGTTTTTT
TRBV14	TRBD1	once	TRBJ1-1	CASSQRTGRATEAFF	TGTGCCAGCAGCCAAAGGACAGGGCGGGCCACTGAAGCTTTCTTT
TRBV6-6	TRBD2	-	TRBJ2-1	CAGGMYNEQFF	TGCGCCGGGGGGATGTACAATGAGCAGTTCTTC
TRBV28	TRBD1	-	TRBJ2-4	CASSSQGADAKNIQYF	TGTGCCAGCAGTTCCCAGGGGGCGGATGCCAAAAACATTCAGTACTTC
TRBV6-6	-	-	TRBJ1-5	CASSTPSQPQHF	TGTGCCAGCAGTACCCCCTCTCAGCCCCAGCATTTT
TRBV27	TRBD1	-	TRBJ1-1	CASSTDRGNTEAFF	TGTGCCAGCAGTACAGACAGGGGAAACACTGAAGCTTTCTTT
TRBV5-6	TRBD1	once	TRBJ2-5	CASSPPPGQGAEETQYF	TGTGCCAGCAGCCCCCCGCCGGGACAGGGGGCGGAGGAGACCCAGTACTTC
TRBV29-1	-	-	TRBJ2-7	CSVVRDTYEQYF	TGCAGCGTTGTTAGGGATACCTACGAGCAGTACTTC
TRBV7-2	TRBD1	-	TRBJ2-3	CASSPGGAGQGAGTQYF	TGTGCCAGCAGCCCAGGAGGGGCGGGACAGGGGGCCGGTACGCAGTATTTT